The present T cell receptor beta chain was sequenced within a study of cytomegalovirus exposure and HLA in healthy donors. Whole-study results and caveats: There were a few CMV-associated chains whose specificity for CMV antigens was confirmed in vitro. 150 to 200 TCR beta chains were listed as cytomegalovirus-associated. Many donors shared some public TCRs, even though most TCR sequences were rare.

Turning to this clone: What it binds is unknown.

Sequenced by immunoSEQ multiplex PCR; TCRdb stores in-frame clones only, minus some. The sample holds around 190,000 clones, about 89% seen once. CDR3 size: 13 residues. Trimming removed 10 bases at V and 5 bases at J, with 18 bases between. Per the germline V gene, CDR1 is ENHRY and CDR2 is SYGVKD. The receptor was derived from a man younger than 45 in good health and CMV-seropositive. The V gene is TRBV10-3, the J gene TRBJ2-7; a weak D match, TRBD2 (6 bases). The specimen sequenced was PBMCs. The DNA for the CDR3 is TGTGCCAGCAACGGGAGAGAATCGGACGAGCAGTACTTC. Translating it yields CASNGRESDEQYF.